This TCR beta chain comes out of a study of long-term antiretroviral therapy in people with HIV (dated 2022 in TCRdb). Notes on the research overall: The earliest samples were collected about a decade before the 2015 WHO recommendation for immediate ART, when ART was typically delayed until CD4 counts fell. A retrospective serial study tested whether changes in peripheral blood TRB repertoire composition and diversity were associated with ART initiation and durable HIV suppression. About 35% of the 30 participants with HIV were female. Test extractions of a monoclonal T-cell line alongside 30 to 35 polyclonal samples showed no cross-contamination during QIAcube processing. A total of around 200 cryopreserved PBMC samples were contributed to the cohort by 30 adults with confirmed HIV infection, with samples collected serially over a mean of approximately six years (range 1-12).

Inclusion was restricted to participants for whom at least one PBMC sample before ART initiation and at least two post-ART samples were available. Treatment was received in the United States of America by all participants with HIV. Before DNA extraction, cryopreserved samples of roughly 1-10 million PBMC were thawed and washed. At the time of the earliest PBMC sample, participants with HIV were aged between about 20 and 54 years. PBMC samples from each participant spanned 1-4 timepoints before ART initiation and 2-8 timepoints after ART initiation, with a median of 7 samples. Serial HIV viral load, CD4+ T-cell count, ART history and demographic data were obtained for every participant. Genomic DNA was extracted from unsorted PBMC with a Qiagen kit on a QIAcube, with processing performed in batches of 12 samples. The germline V gene supplies CDR1 MGHRA and CDR2 YSYEKL. Trimmed from V: 1 base; trimmed from J: 4 bases; junction bases lacking a gene match: 5. The CDR3, cysteine through phenylalanine, is 15 amino acids long. Just CDR3 DNA is preserved here, 45 bases in frame from base 1.

Sequencing of the TRB variable region was done with the immunoSEQ hsTCRB v3.0 assay at survey level resolution. A depth of 40,000-50,000 T-cell genomes per sample was targeted for TRB sequencing. Pooled TRB libraries were sequenced on an Illumina MiSeq with a v3 150-cycle kit. Regarding the original processing steps: Repertoire analysis ran in R within a reproducible Nextflow workflow covering QC, data transformation and analysis. LymphoSeq2, an R package for exploring AIRR-Seq data, was used to implement custom analyses. Several samples yielding fewer than 5000 total TRB sequences were excluded, leaving approximately 200 analyzed HIV repertoires. Among the roughly 190 retained HIV repertoires, 55 to 60 were collected before ART initiation and more than 120 after ART initiation. Each repertoire was downsampled to 5000 TRB nucleotide sequences, and summary statistics were averaged across 100 downsampling iterations. Only TRB sequences with CDR3 regions of at least seven amino acids were retained for analysis. Two measures captured diversity: a Shannon entropy-derived clonality score and the Gini coefficient. In the repertoire networks, any two of the top 5000 CDR3 amino acid sequences were linked whenever the two sequences differed by an edit distance of one. GLIPH2 predicted antigen specificity groups and MHC restriction for TRB CDR3 amino acid sequences. To flag known CMV, EBV, HIV or tissue antigen associations, CDR3 amino acid sequences were matched against VDJdb and McPAS-TCR. Pre-ART, post-ART and control groups were compared with Wilcoxon signed-rank tests and Holm-Bonferroni correction. TCRdb obtained this table from immuneACCESS and retained in-frame rearrangements with V and J assigned. These tables miss some clones; where compared with another copy, unresolved V genes account for less than half of the shortfall, and the remainder is unexplained. The DNA gave D and trimming, while V, J and clone size come from that table. The sample has almost 20,000 clones on record, around three quarters of them singletons. The biggest ten clones account for approximately 12% of the sample.

What the research found in general, with its limitations: Samples dated from the mid-2000s to the late 2010s, and the ART regimens used may be less effective than current ones. The repertoire was dominated across all time points by expanded TRB clones identified before ART initiation, although this dominance was seen to fluctuate and to decrease in many PLHIV after ART. Starting ART was linked to a significant rise in TRB diversity, yet even after long-term ART the diversity remained significantly lower than in transplant donor controls. CDR3 length ranges in HIV repertoires were narrower than in controls, and network structure suggested an antigen-experienced repertoire with only a slight naive shift after ART. Because pre-ART samples had limited cell numbers, unsorted PBMC were profiled rather than sorted CD4+ and CD8+ T cells. Inferences about post-ART repertoire changes are limited because no data were available on ART adherence, viral resistance or therapy changes. Limited PBMC availability meant only the TCR beta chain was sequenced, without alpha chain pairing.

This clone was found a few times. The target of this receptor is not known. Base qualities are not at hand, and no much larger clone is one base apart. Other DNA sequences from this sample encode an identical CDR3 as well. Sample: unsorted PBMCs, taken 0.2 years after starting antiretroviral therapy. The rearranged chain carries TRBV4-1 and TRBJ2-5; TRBD2 aligns with 8 central bases. This TCR was recovered from a woman between 40 and 55 years old with HIV. At the DNA level, the sequence is TGCGCCAGCAGCCAAGTTCTCAGCGGGAGAGAGACCCAGTACTTC. Its translation is CASSQVLSGRETQYF.